The next 30 T cell receptor beta chains were all read from a single sample in a study of CD8 T cells in ankylosing spondylitis (dated by TCRdb to about 2017). What the work shows at the level of the full study, not this receptor alone: A TCR beta motif of eight highly homologous amino acid variants appeared characteristic of blood from ankylosing spondylitis patients.

These receptors' antigens are unknown. Libraries were constructed by 5' RACE. The listed sequencing device is Illumina HiSeq 2500. Using fastp trimming at Q25 and MiXCR clonotype assembly, TCRdb reanalyzed the public sequencing data and kept in-frame beta chains. Every entry covers one CDR3 protein and lists the most common genes and DNA from its rows. The sample yields around 440,000 distinct CDR3 sequences; approximately 17% were counted once. Of the sample, around 0.92% is held by the ten largest clones. Sequenced input: blood, either unsorted or a sorted T cell fraction (not recorded which). The receptors were gathered from a male donor with ankylosing spondylitis.

V and J are TRBV3-1 and TRBJ1-1; D call uncertain. V dropped 2 bases and J dropped 5 bases, with 12 bases sitting between them. The germline V gene encodes CDR1 LGHDT and CDR2 YNNKEL (reference sequence). The CDR3 consists of 14 residues. For the CDR3, the DNA is TGTGCCAGCAGCCAAACGAGTCGAGAGACTGAAGCTTTCTTT. It specifies CASSQTSRETEAFF.

This clonotype was seen more than once but under ten times. The V and J genes are TRBV11-2 and TRBJ2-6; 7 positions match TRBD1. The junction had 11 bases not matched to a gene; V was cut back by 6 bases and J by 0 bases. Germline V gene sequence: CDR1 SGHAT, CDR2 FQNNGV. This CDR3 has 18 amino acids. CDR3 protein: CASRSRPGQLSGANVLTF. CDR3 bases: TGTGCCAGCAGATCTCGACCGGGACAGCTCTCTGGGGCCAACGTCCTGACTTTC.

J is TRBJ1-1 and V is TRBV18; tentatively, D is TRBD1 (6 bases). Trimming stripped 4 bases from V and 6 bases from J, with 12 bases between. Germline-derived CDR1 and CDR2 are KGHSH and LQKENI. The CDR3 contains 13 residues. CDR3 in amino acids: CASSQGVGAEAFF. For the CDR3, the DNA is TGTGCCAGCTCACAGGGGGTCGGGGCTGAAGCTTTCTTT.

This clonotype was observed a handful of times. V usage is TRBV4-3 and J usage is TRBJ2-3; TRBD2 agrees at 12 bases. This CDR3 region has 19 residues. Germline V gene sequence: CDR1 LGHNA, CDR2 YSLEER. With V trimmed by 0 bases and J by 4 bases, 11 bases remained unmatched. CDR3 DNA sequence: TGCGCCAGCAGCCAAGATCGACTAGCGGGAGAGGGGTGGCCAGATACGCAGTATTTT. Its translation is CASSQDRLAGEGWPDTQYF.

The rearrangement uses TRBV3-1 and TRBJ1-2; no firm D call. This CDR3 has 13 amino acids. The V end was cut by 0 bases, the J end by 4 bases, with 6 bases between. The germline V gene has CDR1 LGHDT and CDR2 YNNKEL (reference sequence). The CDR3: CASSQDARYGYTF. As DNA, the CDR3 is TGTGCCAGCAGCCAAGATGCCCGCTATGGCTACACCTTC.

V usage is TRBV6-1 and J usage is TRBJ2-4, with 8 bases fitting TRBD1. The V gene end was trimmed by 8 bases and the J gene end by 8 bases; junction bases not matched to a gene: 14. CDR1 is MNHNS, CDR2 SASEGT, per germline. The CDR3 has 15 residues. CDR3 region: CASLPPGTGGDIQYF. The CDR3 DNA follows: TGTGCCAGCCTACCACCCGGGACAGGAGGGGACATTCAGTACTTC.

The chain uses TRBV9 and TRBJ2-1; 10 bases agree with TRBD2. J was trimmed by 9 bases and V by 0 bases; bases with no gene match: 6. Germline V CDR1 and CDR2: SGDLS, YYNGEE. This CDR3 has 15 amino acids. The CDR3 region is CASSVERGGLGEQFF. CDR3 DNA sequence: TGTGCCAGCAGCGTAGAGCGGGGGGGCCTGGGTGAGCAGTTCTTC.

The J gene is TRBJ1-6, the V gene TRBV6-1, with D possibly TRBD1 on 5 matching bases. This CDR3 region has 16 residues. Germline V CDR1 and CDR2: MNHNS, SASEGT. V was trimmed by 4 bases and J by 7 bases, leaving 17 bases between them. In DNA, the CDR3 is TGTGCCAGCAGTGCTGGACGCCGGGGACCCAATTCACCCCTCCACTTT. This gives the protein CASSAGRRGPNSPLHF.

This chain connects TRBV20-1 to TRBJ2-7; TRBD1 matches at 7 bases. CDR1 is DFQATT and CDR2 is SNEGSKA in the germline V gene (reference sequence). This CDR3 spans 14 amino acids. V lost 6 bases to trimming and J lost 3 bases; unmatched junction nucleotides: 11. The CDR3 here is CSAKTGERGYEQYF. The DNA for the CDR3 is TGCAGTGCCAAAACAGGGGAAAGGGGCTACGAGCAGTACTTC.

There are many counts of this clonotype. The chain links TRBV3-1 to TRBJ2-2, with D tentatively TRBD1 or TRBD2 (6 bases each). Germline lookup yields CDR1 LGHDT and CDR2 YNNKEL (reference sequence). V was pared by 3 bases and J by 6 bases, with 14 bases between. The CDR3 is made up of 15 amino acids. The CDR3 spells CASSQEGGIAGELFF. The CDR3 nucleotides read TGTGCCAGCAGCCAGGAGGGGGGAATTGCCGGGGAGCTGTTTTTT.

The rearrangement links TRBV12-3 or TRBV12-4 to TRBJ1-2; D is perhaps TRBD1 (5 bases). V was pared by 5 bases and J by 6 bases, with 16 bases between. The CDR3 is 14 amino acids. CDR3 bases: TGTGCCAGCAGTCCCATCGGAGGGGCGGATGGCTACACCTTC. This gives the protein CASSPIGGADGYTF.

This clonotype was counted many times. A junction end diverges from the germline sequence, so it may reflect a read error. The genes are TRBV28 and TRBJ2-3; TRBD2 matches at 9 bases. CDR1 MDHEN and CDR2 SYDVKM come from the germline V gene. The CDR3 has 17 amino acids. The DNA for the CDR3 is TGTGCCAGCAGTCCCGGCGGGGCGGGAGGGTCCACATATACGCAGTATTTT. Its protein is CASSPGGAGGSTYTQYF.

The rearrangement uses TRBV6-1 and TRBJ1-1; no clear D gene. CDR1 and CDR2 from the germline V gene are MNHNS and SASEGT. The V and J ends lost 6 bases and 8 bases respectively, with 7 bases between them. The CDR3 spans 10 residues. CDR3 amino acids: CASSRVEAFF. DNA for the CDR3: TGTGCCAGCAGCCGGGTAGAAGCTTTCTTT.

There are many counts of this clonotype. The chain couples TRBV20-1 to TRBJ2-5; 9 nucleotides line up with TRBD1. The germline V gene encodes CDR1 DFQATT and CDR2 SNEGSKA (reference sequence). The V segment lost 5 bases and the J segment 5 bases; nucleotides outside the gene matches: 0. This CDR3 region has 11 residues. CDR3: CSADRGETQYF. Here the CDR3 DNA reads TGCAGTGCTGACAGGGGGGAGACCCAGTACTTC.

This chain joins TRBV15 and TRBJ2-1; 13 bases agree with TRBD2. CDR1 is LNHNV, CDR2 YYDKDF, per germline (reference sequence). This CDR3 has 16 residues. The junction had 8 bases not matched to a gene; V was cut back by 4 bases and J by 8 bases. The CDR3 DNA reads as TGTGCCACCAGCACCAGACTAGCGGGGGGCGGGGATGAGCAGTTCTTC. Protein: CATSTRLAGGGDEQFF.

V usage is TRBV6-5 and J usage is TRBJ2-2; D is ambiguous. Trimming removed 4 bases from V and 4 bases from J, with 16 bases in between. The CDR3 runs to 16 residues. CDR1 MNHEY and CDR2 SVGAGI come from the germline V gene. Here the CDR3 reads CASSSEVLGSTGELFF. CDR3 nucleotide sequence: TGTGCCAGCAGTTCCGAGGTCCTTGGTTCCACCGGGGAGCTGTTTTTT.

The chain links TRBV9 to TRBJ1-4; no clear D gene. The V end was cut by 0 bases, the J end by 8 bases, with 8 bases between. Germline V lookup: CDR1 SGDLS, CDR2 YYNGEE. The CDR3 runs 13 residues. The CDR3 loop reads CASSVGAVEKLFF. The CDR3 nucleotides are TGTGCCAGCAGCGTAGGAGCGGTGGAAAAACTGTTTTTT.

This rearrangement joins TRBV5-1 to TRBJ2-1; tentatively, D is TRBD2 (6 bases). The CDR3 is made up of 16 amino acids. V gave up 4 bases and J gave up 8 bases, with 22 bases separating them. Germline loops: CDR1 SGHRS, CDR2 YFSETQ. CDR3 nucleotide sequence: TGCGCCAGCAGCCCCGACCCAGCGGGTTGGGCCCATGAGCAGTTCTTC. Its translation is CASSPDPAGWAHEQFF. The whole variable domain, filled in from reference TRBV5-1 and TRBJ2-1, reads KAGVTQTPRYLIKTRGQQVTLSCSPISGHRSVSWYQQTPGQGLQFLFEYFSETQRNKGNFPGRFSGRQFSNSRSEMNVSTLELGDSALYLCASSPDPAGWAHEQFFGPGTRLTVL.

This clonotype occurred a few times. This chain links TRBV7-2 with TRBJ2-3; D unclear. Germline V gene sequence: CDR1 SGHTA, CDR2 FQGNSA. This CDR3 is 16 amino acids long. The germline V and J ends were trimmed by 1 base and 2 bases, with 13 bases remaining between them. Here the CDR3 reads CASSLDGRPHTDTQYF. CDR3 nucleotides: TGTGCCAGCAGCTTAGACGGGCGGCCCCACACAGATACGCAGTATTTT.

This clonotype has a handful of counts. J is TRBJ2-7 and V is TRBV5-1, with TRBD1 identical over 8 bases. This CDR3 region has 15 residues. V lost 2 bases and J lost 3; bases outside the gene matches: 7. Per germline, CDR1 SGHRS and CDR2 YFSETQ. CDR3: CASSFDRGRGYEQYF. The DNA for the CDR3 is TGCGCCAGCAGCTTCGACAGGGGAAGGGGCTACGAGCAGTACTTC.

This clonotype was detected a few times. The chain joins TRBV4-2 to TRBJ2-7, with D possibly matching TRBD2 (5 bases). V was cut by 1 base and J by 7 bases, with 11 bases left in between. Germline CDR1 is LGHNA and CDR2 is YNFKEQ. This CDR3 is built from 13 residues. The CDR3 DNA sequence: TGTGCCAGCAGCCAAGGGACTCAGGAGGAGCAGTACTTC. Its protein product is CASSQGTQEEQYF.

This rearrangement joins TRBV28 to TRBJ2-3; no clear D. V was clipped by 10 bases and J by 0 bases, with 11 bases between them. From germline, CDR1 is MDHEN and CDR2 SYDVKM. CDR3 length equals 13 residues. The DNA of the CDR3 is TGTGCCATTTTACGTTCTAGCACAGATACGCAGTATTTT. Translated, it gives CAILRSSTDTQYF.

In its sample, this clonotype was seen a few times. The V gene is TRBV28, the J gene TRBJ1-5, with 7 nucleotides matching TRBD1. The CDR3 totals 15 residues. Trimming removed 5 bases from V and 1 base from J; junction bases left unmatched: 5. Germline V gene sequence: CDR1 MDHEN, CDR2 SYDVKM. CDR3 in amino acids: CASSVTGPSNQPQHF. Here the CDR3 DNA reads TGTGCCAGCAGTGTGACAGGGCCGAGCAATCAGCCCCAGCATTTT.

CDR3 region: CASSAGNGNNQPQHF. The CDR3, as DNA: TGCGCCAGCAGCGCCGGGAACGGAAACAATCAGCCCCAGCATTTT. The rearrangement joins TRBV5-1 to TRBJ1-5; D is unresolved. This CDR3 spans 15 amino acids. V dropped 4 bases and J dropped 3 bases, with 14 bases sitting between them. From germline, CDR1 is SGHRS and CDR2 YFSETQ.

V usage is TRBV27 and J usage is TRBJ2-7, with D possibly TRBD2 on 6 matching bases. V lost 7 bases, J lost 5 bases, and 30 bases lay in between. Germline CDR1 is MNHEY and CDR2 is SMNVEV (reference sequence). The CDR3 sequence is 18 residues long. The CDR3 protein is CASKARGIWTTLQNEQYF. The CDR3 coding sequence is TGTGCCAGCAAGGCTCGGGGGATCTGGACTACCCTTCAAAACGAGCAGTACTTC.

In its sample, this clonotype was seen many times. J is TRBJ2-3 and V is TRBV5-1; no firm D call. Germline V gene sequence: CDR1 SGHRS, CDR2 YFSETQ. Trimming took off 0 bases at V and 1 base at J, with 9 bases between the two ends. CDR3 length: 15 amino acids. CDR3 nucleotides: TGCGCCAGCAGCTTGGCTGGGATCGGCACAGATACGCAGTATTTT. Translation gives CASSLAGIGTDTQYF.

This CDR3 is CAGARSEETQYF. In nucleotides, the CDR3 is TGTGCCGGCGCCAGATCGGAAGAGACCCAGTACTTC. The V and J genes are TRBV7-9 and TRBJ2-5; no firm D call. Germline CDR1 reads SEHNR; CDR2 reads FQNEAQ (reference sequence). The CDR3 has 12 amino acids. V was cut by 11 bases and J by 3 bases, with 13 bases left in between.

There are a few counts of this clonotype. The V call is TRBV20-1, the J call TRBJ2-5; the D is unclear. Germline V lookup: CDR1 DFQATT, CDR2 SNEGSKA (reference sequence). CDR3 size: 10 residues. Deletions cut 5 bases from V and 5 bases from J, with 6 bases between. CDR3 residues: CSADWETQYF. CDR3 DNA sequence: TGCAGTGCTGACTGGGAGACCCAGTACTTC.

This clonotype was counted many times. V usage is TRBV12-3 or TRBV12-4 and J usage is TRBJ1-2; 7 nucleotides align to TRBD1. V lost 7 bases to trimming and J lost 4 bases; unmatched junction nucleotides: 6. The CDR3 runs to 13 residues. The chain's CDR3 is CASNRQGSYGYTF. Written as DNA, the CDR3 is TGTGCCAGCAACCGACAGGGCAGCTATGGCTACACCTTC.

This clonotype was observed many times. The chain employs TRBV6-1 and TRBJ1-1, with no clear D. This CDR3 contains 11 residues. CDR1 is MNHNS and CDR2 is SASEGT in the germline V gene. V gave up 4 bases and J gave up 2 bases, with 2 bases separating them. This CDR3 reads CASSANTEAFF. The CDR3 DNA sequence: TGTGCCAGCAGTGCTAACACTGAAGCTTTCTTT.